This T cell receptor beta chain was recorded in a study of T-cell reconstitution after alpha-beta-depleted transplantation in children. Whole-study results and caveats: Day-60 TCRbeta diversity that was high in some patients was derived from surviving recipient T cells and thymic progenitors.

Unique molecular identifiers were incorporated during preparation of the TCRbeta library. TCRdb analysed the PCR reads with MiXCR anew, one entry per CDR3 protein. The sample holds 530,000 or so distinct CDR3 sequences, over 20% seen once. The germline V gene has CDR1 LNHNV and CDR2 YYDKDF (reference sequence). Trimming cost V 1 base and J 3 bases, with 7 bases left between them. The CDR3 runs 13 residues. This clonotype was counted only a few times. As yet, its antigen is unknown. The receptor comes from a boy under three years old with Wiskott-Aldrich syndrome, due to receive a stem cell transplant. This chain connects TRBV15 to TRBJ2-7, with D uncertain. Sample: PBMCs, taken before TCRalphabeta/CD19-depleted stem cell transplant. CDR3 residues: CATSRGGSYEQYF. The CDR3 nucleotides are TGTGCCACCAGCAGAGGTGGCAGCTACGAGCAGTACTTC.